This T cell receptor beta chain was sequenced during a study of CD8 T cells in ankylosing spondylitis. Molecular-barcoded quantitative 5'-RACE produced these TCR beta libraries. Using its own MiXCR run on the 5' RACE reads, TCRdb lists one record per CDR3 protein. The sample lists some 270,000 distinct CDR3 sequences, over 15% occurring once. Study results and limitations: Some motif variants had been reported before (in reactive arthritis synovial fluid and blood). Reported data indicate significant enrichment of disease-linked clones within matched ankylosing spondylitis synovial fluid. Clones linked with disease were CD8+ and fairly uncommon in the peripheral blood.

This clonotype was recorded once. What it recognizes is unknown. In germline, CDR1 is DFQATT, CDR2 SNEGSKA (reference sequence). The J segment lost 3 bases and the V segment lost 0 bases, leaving 5 bases of the junction unmatched. This CDR3 has 15 amino acids. This TCR was sampled from a male donor with ankylosing spondylitis or in good health (not recorded which). Material: blood, either unsorted or a sorted T cell fraction (not recorded which). The V and J genes are TRBV20-1 and TRBJ2-7; 10 bases match TRBD2. CDR3 DNA sequence: TGCAGTGCTAGAGACGAGGGACTAGCGATCTACGAGCAGTACTTC. Translated: CSARDEGLAIYEQYF.